The T cell receptor (beta chain) under discussion was sequenced for a study of T cell responses to AZD1222 COVID-19 vaccine. With respect to this clone: What it recognizes is unknown.

This CDR3 has 14 residues. CDR1 and CDR2 from the germline V gene are SGDLS and YYNGEE. V was shortened by 3 bases and J by 7 bases, with 16 bases between the two germline ends. TCRdb's table, derived via immunoSEQ multiplex PCR, lists solely in-frame clones and lacks some. The data show about 120,000 clones, with around 90% seen just once and approximately 10% held by the top ten. Notes on the study in general: Just 5 to 7 AZD1222 recipients tested seropositive at baseline. Donors in the cohort were predominantly white British and more often female, and clonal diversity was possibly underestimated. Vaccine-associated CD4 TCRs ranged over spike, dominating at 160-218 and 743-854. The study sampled repertoires only after the peak T cell response.

This receptor was identified in an adult in good health. The sample was peripheral blood, taken on day 0 of AZD1222 vaccination. The V call is TRBV9, the J call TRBJ1-1; D not certain. The CDR3 here is CASSAQGVGVEAFF. In nucleotides, the CDR3 is TGTGCCAGCAGCGCACAAGGCGTGGGTGTTGAAGCTTTCTTT.